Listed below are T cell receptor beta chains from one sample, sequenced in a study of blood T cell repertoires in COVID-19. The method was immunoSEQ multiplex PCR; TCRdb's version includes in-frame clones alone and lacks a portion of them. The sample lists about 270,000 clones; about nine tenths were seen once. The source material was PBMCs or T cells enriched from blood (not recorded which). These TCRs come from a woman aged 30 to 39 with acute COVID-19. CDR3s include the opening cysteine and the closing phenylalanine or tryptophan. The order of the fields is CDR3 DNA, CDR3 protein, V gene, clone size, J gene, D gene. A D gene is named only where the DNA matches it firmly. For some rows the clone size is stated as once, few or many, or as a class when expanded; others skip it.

TGTGCCAGCAGTTACAACAGTACCGGGGGGCCCCAGCATTTT CASSYNSTGGPQHF TRBV6-9 once TRBJ1-5 -
TGCGCCAGCAGTGAGTCTTCCGGGACAGGGGAAGAGACCCAGTACTTC CASSESSGTGEETQYF TRBV10-1 - TRBJ2-5 TRBD1
TGTGCCAGCAGTCTGTCCTTCTCTGGAAACACCATATATTTT CASSLSFSGNTIYF TRBV5-6 - TRBJ1-3 -
TGTGCCAGCAGCTTACTAGCAGGACCTTCCTACGAGCAGTACTTC CASSLLAGPSYEQYF TRBV7-3 few TRBJ2-7 -
TGTGCCAGCAGCACAACCTATGGCTACACCTTC CASSTTYGYTF TRBV28 - TRBJ1-2 -
TGTGCCAGTAGGCAGGGGGAGACTGGCTACACCTTC CASRQGETGYTF TRBV19 - TRBJ1-2 TRBD1
TGTGCCAGCACCACTAGCGGGCTAGCCAAAAACATTCAGTACTTC CASTTSGLAKNIQYF TRBV28 - TRBJ2-4 TRBD2
TGCGCCAGCAGCTTGGATGTGAGCACTGAAGCTTTCTTT CASSLDVSTEAFF TRBV5-1 - TRBJ1-1 -
TGTGCCAGCAGCTTAGAGGTTGAGCGGGAGATCTACGAGCAGTACTTC CASSLEVEREIYEQYF TRBV7-6 - TRBJ2-7 TRBD2
TGTGCCAGCAGCCCACAGGGGTGGTACGAGCAGTACTTC CASSPQGWYEQYF TRBV12-3/TRBV12-4 - TRBJ2-7 TRBD1
TGTGCCAGTAGTCCAATTGCGGCTAGCGTCGCCAATGAGCAGTTCTTC CASSPIAASVANEQFF TRBV19 - TRBJ2-1 -
TGTGCCAGCAGTTACGACAGGGGGAATCAGCCCCAGCATTTT CASSYDRGNQPQHF TRBV6-5 - TRBJ1-5 TRBD1
TGTGCCAGCAGCCAGTCCCGGGACAGGGTACGGGAGCAGTACTTC CASSQSRDRVREQYF TRBV11-2 - TRBJ2-7 TRBD1
TGTGCCAGCAGTTACTCGAAGCTTGAGCAGTTCTTC CASSYSKLEQFF TRBV6-2/TRBV6-3 - TRBJ2-1 -
TGTGCCAGCAGCCAGCGGACTAGCTCGTACAATGAGCAGTTCTTC CASSQRTSSYNEQFF TRBV3-1/TRBV3-2 once TRBJ2-1 TRBD2